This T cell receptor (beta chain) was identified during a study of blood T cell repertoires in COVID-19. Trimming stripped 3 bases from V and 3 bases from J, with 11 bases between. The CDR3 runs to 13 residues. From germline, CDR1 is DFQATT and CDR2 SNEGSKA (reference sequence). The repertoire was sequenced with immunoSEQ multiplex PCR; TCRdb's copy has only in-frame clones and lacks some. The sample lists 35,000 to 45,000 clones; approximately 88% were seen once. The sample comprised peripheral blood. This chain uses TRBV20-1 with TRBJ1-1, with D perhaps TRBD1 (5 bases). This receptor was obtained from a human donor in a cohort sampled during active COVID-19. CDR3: CSASQGGDTEAFF. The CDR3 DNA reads TGCAGTGCTAGTCAGGGAGGAGACACTGAAGCTTTCTTT.